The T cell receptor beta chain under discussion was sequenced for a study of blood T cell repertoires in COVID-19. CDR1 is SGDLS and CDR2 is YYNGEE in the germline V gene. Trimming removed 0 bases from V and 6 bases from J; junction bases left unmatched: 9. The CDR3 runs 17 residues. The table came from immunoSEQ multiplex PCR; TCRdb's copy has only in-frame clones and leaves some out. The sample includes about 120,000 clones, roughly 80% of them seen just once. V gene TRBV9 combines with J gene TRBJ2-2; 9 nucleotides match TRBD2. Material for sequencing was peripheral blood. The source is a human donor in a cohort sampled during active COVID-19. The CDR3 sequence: CASSVGGGGGFAGELFF. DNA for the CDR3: TGTGCCAGCAGCGTAGGCGGCGGGGGGGGCTTCGCCGGGGAGCTGTTTTTT.